The source of this T cell receptor (beta chain) is a study of CD8 T cells in ankylosing spondylitis. TCRdb ran MiXCR on the 5' RACE reads and lists one entry per CDR3 protein. The sample lists over 150,000 distinct CDR3 sequences; roughly 12% were seen once. Study-level findings and limits: Matched ankylosing spondylitis synovial fluid reportedly contained a significantly enriched population of disease-linked clones. Prior literature has documented some motif variants in synovial fluid and blood from reactive arthritis.

Germline V gene data show CDR1 as SNHLY and CDR2 as FYNNEI. The CDR3 has 14 amino acids. The germline V and J ends were trimmed by 10 bases and 0 bases, with 13 bases remaining between them. About this clonotype: The antigen is undetermined.

The sample consisted of blood, either unsorted or a sorted T cell fraction (not recorded which). The chain joins TRBV2 to TRBJ2-1; D remains ambiguous. The receptor comes from a male donor with ankylosing spondylitis or in good health (not recorded which). The CDR3 DNA sequence: TGTGCCACCGTACACCGGAGCTCCTACAATGAGCAGTTCTTC. This encodes CATVHRSSYNEQFF.